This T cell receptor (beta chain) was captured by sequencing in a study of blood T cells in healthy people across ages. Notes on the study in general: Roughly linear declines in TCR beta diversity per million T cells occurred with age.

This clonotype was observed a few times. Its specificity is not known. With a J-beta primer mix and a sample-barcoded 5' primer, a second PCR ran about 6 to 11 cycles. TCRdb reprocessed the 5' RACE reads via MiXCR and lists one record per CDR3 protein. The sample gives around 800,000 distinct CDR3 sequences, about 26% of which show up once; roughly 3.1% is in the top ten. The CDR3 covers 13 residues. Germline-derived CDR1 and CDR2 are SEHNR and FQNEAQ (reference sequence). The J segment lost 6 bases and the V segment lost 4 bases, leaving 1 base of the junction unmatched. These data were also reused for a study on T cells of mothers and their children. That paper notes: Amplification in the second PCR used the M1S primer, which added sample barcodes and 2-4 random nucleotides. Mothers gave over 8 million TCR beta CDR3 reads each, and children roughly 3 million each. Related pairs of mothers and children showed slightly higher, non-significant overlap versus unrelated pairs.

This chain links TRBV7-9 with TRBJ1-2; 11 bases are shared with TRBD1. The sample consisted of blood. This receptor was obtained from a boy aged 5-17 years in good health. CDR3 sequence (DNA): TGTGCCAGCAGCTGGGGACAGGGGGATGGCTACACCTTC. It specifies CASSWGQGDGYTF.